This T cell receptor (beta chain) was identified during a study of OX40 agonist ivuxolimab in advanced cancers. The study's findings and limits: The study observed clonal expansion of CD4+ and CD8+ blood T cells by week 6 at 0.1 to 3.0 mg/kg.

A word on this clone: The target antigen is unknown.

From germline, CDR1 is MDHEN and CDR2 SYDVKM. CDR3 size: 14 residues. V gave up 3 bases and J gave up 7 bases, with 12 bases separating them. This table comes from immunoSEQ multiplex PCR, and its TCRdb copy is limited to in-frame clones, with some not included. The repertoire holds approximately 110,000 clones, with about 90% as singletons. The rearrangement joins TRBV28 to TRBJ1-4; maybe TRBD1 (5 bases). The clonotype originates from an adult with an advanced solid tumor such as melanoma, head and neck, liver or kidney cancer. Specimen: CD4+ or CD8+ T cells sorted from blood, collected in a trial of the OX40 agonist ivuxolimab. The CDR3 spells CASSFGQGIEKLFF. CDR3 coding DNA: TGTGCCAGCAGTTTTGGCCAGGGCATTGAAAAACTGTTTTTT.